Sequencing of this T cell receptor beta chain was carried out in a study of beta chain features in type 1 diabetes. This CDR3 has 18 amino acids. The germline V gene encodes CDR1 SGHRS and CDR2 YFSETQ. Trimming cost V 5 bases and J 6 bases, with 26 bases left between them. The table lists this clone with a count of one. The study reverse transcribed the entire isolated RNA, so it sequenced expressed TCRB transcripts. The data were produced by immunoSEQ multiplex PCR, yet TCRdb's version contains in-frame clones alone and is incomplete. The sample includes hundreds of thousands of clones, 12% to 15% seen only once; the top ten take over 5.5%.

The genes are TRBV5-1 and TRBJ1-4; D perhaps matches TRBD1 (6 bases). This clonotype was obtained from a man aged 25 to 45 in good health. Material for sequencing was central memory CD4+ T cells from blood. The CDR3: CASRDNRGVLGPDEKLFF. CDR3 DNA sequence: TGCGCCAGCAGGGATAATAGGGGGGTACTTGGACCTGATGAAAAACTGTTTTTT.